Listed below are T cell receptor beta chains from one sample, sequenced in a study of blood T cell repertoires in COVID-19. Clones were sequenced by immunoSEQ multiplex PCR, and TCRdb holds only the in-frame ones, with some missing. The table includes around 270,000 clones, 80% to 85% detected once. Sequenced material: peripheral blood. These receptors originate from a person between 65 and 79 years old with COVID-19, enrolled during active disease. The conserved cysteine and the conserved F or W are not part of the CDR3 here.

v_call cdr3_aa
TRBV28 ASLSRDRGMGEQF
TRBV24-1 ATSDPGQTTGELF
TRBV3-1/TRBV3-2 ASRTGGAGGNSPLH
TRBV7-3 ASSATDSAKNIQY
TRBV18 ASSPPLLYYEQY
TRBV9 ASSVDQAGGETQY
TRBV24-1 ATSQGPYEQY
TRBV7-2 ASSFPMGQGNQPQH
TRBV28 ASSLSRGGWYTQY
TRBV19 ASSISTFRAGETQY
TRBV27 ASSSQGRGTQY
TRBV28 ASSLQQGAVGSNQPQH
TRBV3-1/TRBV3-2 ASSQSGVGQF
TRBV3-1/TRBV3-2 ASSQDWGGWDTEAF
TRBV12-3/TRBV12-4 ATGQGLNEQY
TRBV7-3 ASSLSGLNTEAF
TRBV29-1 SVEWPRGSGELF
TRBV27 ASSPTGAVQETQY
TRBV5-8 ASSAETLGAF
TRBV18 ASSPATSGGNEQY
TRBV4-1 ASSQVSGPAYEQY
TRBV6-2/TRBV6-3 ASSPRLIAGGSTDTQY
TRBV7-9 ASSMRVARVNYGYT
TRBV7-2 ASSAYSGNSNQPQH
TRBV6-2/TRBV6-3 ASSYSNYPRDTQY
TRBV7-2 ASSFGTSGTQY
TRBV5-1 ASSLGRVLAVPDEQF
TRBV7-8 ASSPQGARLTEAF
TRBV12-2 ASRLVPPAGQGVNNYGYT
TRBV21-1 ASSNRGRGPGELF
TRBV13 ASSSGDRRHYEQY
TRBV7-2 ASRSPLNTGELF
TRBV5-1 ASSQTGSGNTIY
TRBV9 ASSVVNGELF
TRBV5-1 ASSPGLAGYETQY
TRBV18 ASSPPTSGRRTDTQY
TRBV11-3 ASSGAGTDTQY
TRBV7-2 ASQGPRNSPLH
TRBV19 ASSISNLNTEAF
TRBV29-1 SCLTGVGANVLT
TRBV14 ASSLSGSGGNEQF
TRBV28 ASSGVQGTYGYT
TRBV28 ASSFRAIRGYT
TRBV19 ASSIVSGFSGANVLT
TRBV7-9 ASSRPGTSGAFEGTQY
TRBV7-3 ASSLSPRNNEQF
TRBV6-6 ASTRGGSQPQH
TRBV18 ASSPKSGINNEQF
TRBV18 ASSPNTGHSGNTIY
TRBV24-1 ATSESDRGAYGYT
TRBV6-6 ASRPSLGQGPYGYT
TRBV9 ASSLSPNPGEQY
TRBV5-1 ASSLQAYSYEQY